One T cell receptor beta chain is described in this entry. Its antigen is as yet unknown. The data derive from a study of cytomegalovirus exposure and HLA in healthy donors. Study-wide results and limits: Presence/absence analyses supposed approximately even sequencing depth among donors. The classifier was said to identify cytomegalovirus status with high specificity and sensitivity. A previous analysis found most TCR beta V segments productive roughly 87% or roughly 30% of the time. Researchers had no immune exposure information except CMV serostatus available.

There are 15 residues in the CDR3. Germline V gives CDR1 MNHEY, CDR2 SVGAGI. Trimming took off 6 bases at V and 6 bases at J, with 17 bases between the two ends. Primers: 60 Vbeta forward and 13 Jbeta reverse. Assay: immunoSEQ multiplex PCR; the TCRdb copy retains only in-frame clones and omits some. The repertoire has 120,000 to 150,000 clones, about two thirds of them found once; the top ten carry 2.1%. The rearrangement links TRBV6-5 to TRBJ2-2; a possible D gene is TRBD1 (6 bases). This clonotype was obtained from a man aged 40-55 years in good health and CMV-seronegative. The sample taken for sequencing was PBMCs. CDR3 sequence (DNA): TGTGCCAGCAGCCTCCAACAGGGTGGGTCCGGGGAGCTGTTTTTT. It codes for CASSLQQGGSGELFF.